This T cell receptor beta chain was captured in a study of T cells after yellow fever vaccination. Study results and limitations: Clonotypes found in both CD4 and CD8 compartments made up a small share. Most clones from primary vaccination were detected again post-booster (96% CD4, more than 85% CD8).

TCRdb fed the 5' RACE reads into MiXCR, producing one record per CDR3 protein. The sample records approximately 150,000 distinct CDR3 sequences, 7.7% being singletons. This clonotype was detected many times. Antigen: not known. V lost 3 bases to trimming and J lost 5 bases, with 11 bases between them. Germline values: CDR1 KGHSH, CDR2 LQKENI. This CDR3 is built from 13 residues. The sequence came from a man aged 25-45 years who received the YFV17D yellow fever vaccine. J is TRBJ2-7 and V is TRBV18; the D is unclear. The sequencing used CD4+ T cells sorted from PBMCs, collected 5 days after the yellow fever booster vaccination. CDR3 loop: CASSPPSLHEQYF. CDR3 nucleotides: TGTGCCAGCTCACCCCCCTCCCTTCACGAGCAGTACTTC. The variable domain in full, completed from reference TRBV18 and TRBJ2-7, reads NAGVMQNPRHLVRRRGQEARLRCSPMKGHSHVYWYRQLPEEGLKFMVYLQKENIIDESGMPKERFSAEFPKEGPSILRIQQVVRGDSAAYFCASSPPSLHEQYFGPGTRLTVT.